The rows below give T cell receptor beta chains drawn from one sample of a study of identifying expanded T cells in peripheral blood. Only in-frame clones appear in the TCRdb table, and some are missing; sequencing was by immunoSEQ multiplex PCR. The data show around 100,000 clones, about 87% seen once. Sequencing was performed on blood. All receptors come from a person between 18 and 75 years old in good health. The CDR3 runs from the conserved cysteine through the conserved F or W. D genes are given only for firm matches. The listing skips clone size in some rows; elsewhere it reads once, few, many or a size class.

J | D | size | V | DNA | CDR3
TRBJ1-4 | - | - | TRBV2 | TGTGCCAGCGCAAGATTACAGGGAACGGAGGAAAAACTGTTTTTT | CASARLQGTEEKLFF
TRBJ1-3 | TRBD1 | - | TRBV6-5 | TGTGCCAGCAGTTTCGGGACAGGGGCCTACACCATATATTTT | CASSFGTGAYTIYF
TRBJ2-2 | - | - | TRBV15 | TGTGCCACCAGCAGAGATCTAGTTAACACCGGGGAGCTGTTTTTT | CATSRDLVNTGELFF
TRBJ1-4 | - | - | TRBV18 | TGTGCCAGCTCACCAGGAAGGGGGACCGGAGGTGAAAAACTGTTTTTT | CASSPGRGTGGEKLFF
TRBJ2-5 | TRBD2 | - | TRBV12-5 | TGTGCTAGTGGTTTGGTGGGACTAGCGAATCAAGAGACCCAGTACTTC | CASGLVGLANQETQYF
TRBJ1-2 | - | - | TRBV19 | TGTGCCAGTATCCCGTTACGCGGCTATGGCTACACCTTC | CASIPLRGYGYTF
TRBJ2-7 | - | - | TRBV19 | TGTGCCAGTAGTCCGAAGAGACAGGGAGTCGGGACTTACGAGCAGTACTTC | CASSPKRQGVGTYEQYF
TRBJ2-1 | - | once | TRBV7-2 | TGTGCCAGCAGCTATAGCGGATCCTACAATGAGCAGTTCTTC | CASSYSGSYNEQFF
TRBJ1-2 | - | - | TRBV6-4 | TGTGCCAGCAGAGTCCGGGACGGGCTAATTGGCTACACCTTC | CASRVRDGLIGYTF
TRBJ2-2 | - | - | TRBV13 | TGTGCCAGCAGCTTAACAGGGAACACCGGGGAGCTGTTTTTT | CASSLTGNTGELFF
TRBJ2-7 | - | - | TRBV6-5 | TGTGCCAGCACCTTACTAGGGCGGGGCGACGAGCAGTACTTC | CASTLLGRGDEQYF
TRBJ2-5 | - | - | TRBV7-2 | TGTGCCAGCAGCTTAGGGGGGCGGCGGAACCAAGAGACCCAGTACTTC | CASSLGGRRNQETQYF
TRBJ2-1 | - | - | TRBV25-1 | TGTGCCAGCAGTGAACTGCGCGGAGACACCTACAATGAGCAGTTCTTC | CASSELRGDTYNEQFF
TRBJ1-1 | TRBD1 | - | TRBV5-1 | TGCGCCAGCAGCTTGGTCCTGGACAGGGACACTGAAGCTTTCTTT | CASSLVLDRDTEAFF
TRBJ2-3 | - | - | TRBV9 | TGTGCCAGCAGCACCACCGGGCGGTCGTCCACAGATACGCAGTATTTT | CASSTTGRSSTDTQYF
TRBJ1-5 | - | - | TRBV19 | TGTGCCAGTACAAATACTGGCGGCAATCAGCCCCAGCATTTT | CASTNTGGNQPQHF
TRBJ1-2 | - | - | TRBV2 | TGTGCCAGCTGGGGGGCGCGGGGCTACACCTTC | CASWGARGYTF
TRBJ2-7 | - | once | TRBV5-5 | TGTGCCAGCAGCCGGGACACTTCCTACGAGCAGTACTTC | CASSRDTSYEQYF
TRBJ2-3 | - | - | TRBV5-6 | TGTGCCAGCAGCTTGTGGGCAGGGGGCACAGATACGCAGTATTTT | CASSLWAGGTDTQYF
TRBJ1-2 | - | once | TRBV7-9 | TGTGCCAGCAGCTTAACGCCGCAACTGGGTGGCTACACCTTC | CASSLTPQLGGYTF
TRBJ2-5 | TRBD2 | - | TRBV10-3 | TGTGCCATCAGTGATTTGCCTAGCGGGAGGGCCGCCCGAAAAGAGACCCAGTACTTC | CAISDLPSGRAARKETQYF
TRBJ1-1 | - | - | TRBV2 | TGTGCCGGCAGAGGGACGATGGGGCCGAACACTGAAGCTTTCTTT | CAGRGTMGPNTEAFF
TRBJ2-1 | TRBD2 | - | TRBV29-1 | TGCAGCGCCCAGTTGAGTCCTAGCGGGAGGGCTCTTTCCCACAATGAGCAGTTCTTC | CSAQLSPSGRALSHNEQFF
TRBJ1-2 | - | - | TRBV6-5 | TGTGCCAGCAGTTCCGCAGGGGTCCCAAACTATGGCTACACCTTC | CASSSAGVPNYGYTF
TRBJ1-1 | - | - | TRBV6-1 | TGTGCCAGCAAAAGCAGTCGAGGGGGAAACACTGAAGCTTTCTTT | CASKSSRGGNTEAFF
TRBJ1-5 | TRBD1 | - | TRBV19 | TGTGCCAGTAGTATAGGACAGGGGGTTTATAGCAATCAGCCCCAGCATTTT | CASSIGQGVYSNQPQHF
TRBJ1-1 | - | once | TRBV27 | TGTGCCAGCAGTTTATTGACAGGCGGTGAAGCTTTCTTT | CASSLLTGGEAFF
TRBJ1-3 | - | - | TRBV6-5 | TGTGCCAGCAGTGATCTGGAGCGGAGAAACACCATATATTTT | CASSDLERRNTIYF
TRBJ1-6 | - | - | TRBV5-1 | TGCGCCAGCAGCTTGGCCATGCAGGGTAGTTCACCCCTCCACTTT | CASSLAMQGSSPLHF
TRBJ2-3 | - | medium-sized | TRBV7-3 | TGTGCCAGCAGCCTACAGACAGGAGGAGATACGCAGTATTTT | CASSLQTGGDTQYF
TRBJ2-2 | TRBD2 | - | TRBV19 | TGTGCCAGTAGTATAGATTCTAGCGGGAGTATCACCGGGGAGCTGTTTTTT | CASSIDSSGSITGELFF
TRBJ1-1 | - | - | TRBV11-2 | TGTGCCAGCAGCCGAGGAGGTGGTACTGAAGCTTTCTTT | CASSRGGGTEAFF
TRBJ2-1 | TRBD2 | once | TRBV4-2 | TGTGCCAGCAGCCAAGGGCTAGCGGCCTACAATGAGCAGTTCTTC | CASSQGLAAYNEQFF
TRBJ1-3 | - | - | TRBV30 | TGTGCCTGGAACCCTTTAGGGTCTGGAAACACCATATATTTT | CAWNPLGSGNTIYF
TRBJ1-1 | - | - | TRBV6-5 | TGTGCCAGCAGTTACTCGATACGTCCGGGCACTGAAGCTTTCTTT | CASSYSIRPGTEAFF
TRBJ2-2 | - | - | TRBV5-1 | TGCGCCAGCAGCATAAGACAAATTCGCGAAGGCGGGGAGCTGTTTTTT | CASSIRQIREGGELFF
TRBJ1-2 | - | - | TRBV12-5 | TGTGCTAGTGGTTTGGTTTTGGGACTTGACTATGGCTACACCTTC | CASGLVLGLDYGYTF
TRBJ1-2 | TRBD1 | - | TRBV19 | TGTGCCAGTAACCCAGGGGGCAACTATGGCTACACCTTC | CASNPGGNYGYTF
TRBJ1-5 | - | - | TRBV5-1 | TGCGCCAGCAGCTTGGGGGGGGCAGGTCAGCCCCAGCATTTT | CASSLGGAGQPQHF
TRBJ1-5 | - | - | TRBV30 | TGTGCCTGGAGCGCAGGTTCCAATCAGCCCCAGCATTTT | CAWSAGSNQPQHF
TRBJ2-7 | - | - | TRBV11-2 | TGTGCCAGCAGCTTAGCGGTACCTACCTACGAGCAGTACTTC | CASSLAVPTYEQYF
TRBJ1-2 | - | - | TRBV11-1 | TGTGCCAGCAGCTTAGCGGTGCGAACCCGGGGCTATGGCTACACCTTC | CASSLAVRTRGYGYTF
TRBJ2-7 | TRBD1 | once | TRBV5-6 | TGTGCCAGCAGCGCGACAGGGATCGAGCAGTACTTC | CASSATGIEQYF
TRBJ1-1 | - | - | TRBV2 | TGTGCCAGCAGAGAAACCTTACTGAACACTGAAGCTTTCTTT | CASRETLLNTEAFF
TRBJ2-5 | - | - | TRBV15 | TGTGCCACCAGCAGTCAAAAAGAGACCCAGTACTTC | CATSSQKETQYF
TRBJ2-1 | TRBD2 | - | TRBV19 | TGTGCCAGTAGTCTAACTAGCGGGAGTTTTTGGGAAGAGCAGTTCTTC | CASSLTSGSFWEEQFF
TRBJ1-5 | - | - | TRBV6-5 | TGTGCCAGCAGGTCACAGAGAAATAGCAATCAGCCCCAGCATTTT | CASRSQRNSNQPQHF
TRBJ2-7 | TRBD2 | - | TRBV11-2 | TGTGCCAGCAGCTTCTATAGCGGGAGCTACGAGCAGTACTTC | CASSFYSGSYEQYF
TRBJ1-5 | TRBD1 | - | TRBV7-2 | TGTGCCAGCAGCCCAGCTACAGGGGAATATCAGCCCCAGCATTTT | CASSPATGEYQPQHF
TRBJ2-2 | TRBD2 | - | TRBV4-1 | TGCGCCAGCAGCCAAGATCTGACCCGGCGGGGGACCGGGGAGCTGTTTTTT | CASSQDLTRRGTGELFF
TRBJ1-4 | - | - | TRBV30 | TGTGCCTGGAGTGCCCCAGGCAGGGAGGGAGGAAAACTGTTTTTT | CAWSAPGREGGKLFF
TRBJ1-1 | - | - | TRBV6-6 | TGTGCCAGCAGTTACAGGGAGGGGAATGAAGCTTTCTTT | CASSYREGNEAFF
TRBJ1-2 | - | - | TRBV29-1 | TGCAGCGTTGAGTCCGGGAACAACTATGGCTACACCTTC | CSVESGNNYGYTF
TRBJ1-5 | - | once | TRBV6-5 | TGTGCCAGCAGACGAGGGGTAACTGGCAATCAGCCCCAGCATTTT | CASRRGVTGNQPQHF
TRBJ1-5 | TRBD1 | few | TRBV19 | TGTGCCAGTAGTATAATCGACAGGGGTCATCAGCCCCAGCATTTT | CASSIIDRGHQPQHF
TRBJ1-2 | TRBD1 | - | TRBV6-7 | TGTGCCAGCGTGGATTCGGGCCAAGGGGGCGCAAGAAGGGATGGCTACACCTTC | CASVDSGQGGARRDGYTF
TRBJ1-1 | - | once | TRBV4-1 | TGCGCCAGCAGCCAAGGGGCAGGGATCGTGGCTTTCTTT | CASSQGAGIVAFF
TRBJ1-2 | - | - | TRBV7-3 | TGTGCCAGCAGCTTAGTTTCCGGGGGCGGCGGCTACACCTTC | CASSLVSGGGGYTF
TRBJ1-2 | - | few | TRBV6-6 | TGTGCCAGCAGTTACTCGACTGCCCCTAACTATGGCTACACCTTC | CASSYSTAPNYGYTF